This TCR beta chain was documented in a study of blood T cell repertoires in COVID-19. The study recruited people aged 18 to 89 years across approximately 25 US areas. Each recovered donor of Cohort 3 presented with two negative PCRs, clearance, or symptom resolution. The V gene lost 7 bases and the J gene lost 0 bases, with 14 bases spanning the gap. Germline CDR1 and CDR2: PRHDT and FYEKMQ (reference sequence). CDR3 length: 15 amino acids. Repertoires were generated with immunoSEQ multiplex PCR, while TCRdb's copy carries only in-frame clones and drops some. The sample yields some 490,000 clones, approximately 91% seen once.

The chain uses TRBV13 and TRBJ2-3, with TRBD1 as a possible D gene (7 bases). Sequences were obtained from PBMCs or T cells enriched from blood (not recorded which). The receptor comes from a woman in her sixties or seventies who had recovered from COVID-19. The CDR3 loop reads CASNSGGSSTDTQYF. CDR3 nucleotides: TGTGCCAGCAATTCAGGGGGGTCTAGCACAGATACGCAGTATTTT.